This T cell receptor (beta chain) was identified during a study of blood T cell repertoires in COVID-19. Study in general: Acute and convalescent COVID-19 samples came from the United States, Italy and Spain. T cells, B-cell-depleted T cells, or PBMCs supplied cDNA or gDNA.

Germline CDR1 reads MGHRA; CDR2 reads YSYEKL. CDR3 length equals 15 residues. V lost 0 bases to trimming and J lost 6 bases, with 15 bases between them. As originally analysed: Estimation of nucleated cell counts was performed using reference gene primer amplification. Clones were sequenced by immunoSEQ multiplex PCR, and TCRdb holds only the in-frame ones, with some missing. That table gives V, J and clone size, and the DNA gave D and trimming. The table lists around 300,000 clones, around nine tenths of them singletons. Sequenced input: peripheral blood. The source is a woman aged 45-59 years with active or convalescent COVID-19. The chain couples TRBV4-1 to TRBJ2-7; D perhaps matches TRBD2 (5 bases). CDR3 DNA sequence: TGCGCCAGCAGCCAAGACCCCGGGTTAGGAGGCGAGCAGTACTTC. It is translated as CASSQDPGLGGEQYF.